The 27 T cell receptor beta chains reported below all come from one sample, sequenced in a study of T cell clonality in common variable immunodeficiency. Their recognized antigens are unknown. Some clones are missing from TCRdb's copy, which holds only in-frame ones; the method was immunoSEQ multiplex PCR. The table lists about 34,000 clones, with no singletons. General study results and limits: Fewer deletions and N-nucleotide insertions were reportedly seen in common variable immunodeficiency TCR beta sequences.

Sequenced: peripheral blood mononuclear cells. The receptor set was obtained from a human donor with common variable immunodeficiency.

This clone was picked up many times. Coverage ceases 3 residues before the CDR3 finishes, and the germline J gene fills in the end. The V gene is TRBV29-1, the J gene TRBJ2-1; 10 positions agree with TRBD1. Unmatched junction bases numbered 6, after V lost 6 bases and J lost 4 bases. The germline V gene encodes CDR1 SQVTM and CDR2 ANQGSEA. CDR3 length: 14 residues. CDR3 sequence: CSVQDRGRYNEQFF. The CDR3 DNA, read in part, is TGCAGCGTCCAGGACAGGGGGAGGTACAATGAG.

Sample share makes this clone medium-sized. The CDR3 end is not reached by the read, which stops 3 residues before it; the germline J gene fills it in. V is TRBV14 and J is TRBJ1-1; TRBD1 might be the D (6 bases). The germline V and J ends were trimmed by 2 bases and 7 bases, with 11 bases remaining between them. Germline assignment: CDR1 SGHDN and CDR2 FVKESK. This CDR3 comprises 13 residues. Incomplete CDR3 DNA: TGTGCCAGCAGCCAATCGTCCAGGGGTGAA. It codes for CASSQSSRGE. The full-length CDR3 reads as CASSQSSRGEAFF.

Ten or more counts support this clone. The read ends 3 residues early relative to the CDR3; the germline J gene fills the gap. The chain couples TRBV11-2 to TRBJ2-2, with TRBD2 matching 14 bases. Per germline, CDR1 SGHAT and CDR2 FQNNGV. The ends lost 5 bases at V and 5 bases at J; junction bases unmatched: 1. The CDR3 totals 15 residues. CDR3 sequence reads: CASSGTSGRTGELFF. The part of the CDR3 DNA that was read is TGTGCCAGCAGCGGGACTAGCGGGAGAACCGGGGAG.

This clone was detected many times. The missing CDR3 end, 3 residues past where the read stops, is filled in from the germline J gene. The V call is TRBV4-1, the J call TRBJ2-7, with TRBD2 matching 7 bases. V gave up 3 bases and J gave up 4 bases; unmatched junction bases: 6. Germline V gene data show CDR1 as MGHRA and CDR2 as YSYEKL. The CDR3 is 14 amino acids. The CDR3 reads CASSQSNGGYEQYF. The CDR3 DNA, read in part, is TGCGCCAGCAGCCAGTCAAACGGGGGGTACGAG.

This clone was counted many times. Read data end 3 residues before the CDR3 end; the end is taken from the germline J gene. The chain carries TRBV20-1 and TRBJ2-1; D is uncertain. The CDR3 totals 13 residues. Trimming cost V 0 bases and J 4 bases, with 7 bases left between them. The germline gives CDR1 DFQATT, CDR2 SNEGSKA (reference sequence). The CDR3 loop reads CSARETPYNEQFF. The CDR3 DNA, read in part, is TGCAGTGCTAGAGAGACTCCATACAATGAG.

This clone was observed a handful of times. Read sequence stops 3 residues before the CDR3 end, and the germline J gene provides the missing end. The rearrangement links TRBV20-1 to TRBJ2-5; 10 bases fit TRBD2. The V gene's germline CDR1 is DFQATT and CDR2 SNEGSKA (reference sequence). Unmatched junction bases numbered 6, after V lost 3 bases and J lost 5 bases. CDR3 size: 14 residues. CDR3 protein: CSASSSGRTETQYF. CDR3 DNA (partial): TGCAGTGCTAGTTCTAGCGGGAGAACGGAGACC.

This clone was counted at least ten times. At one end the junction does not follow the germline gene, possibly because of a read error. The observed sequence ends 3 residues before the CDR3 terminus, with the missing tail filled in from the germline J gene. This rearrangement joins TRBV4-2 to TRBJ2-1, with D possibly TRBD2 on 5 matching bases. CDR1 LGHNA and CDR2 YNFKEQ come from the germline V gene. The CDR3 totals 13 residues. CDR3 DNA (partial): TGCGCCAGCAGCCAAGAATTGAGGGCTGAG. Translating gives CASSQELRAE. From start to end, the CDR3 is CASSQELRAEQFF.

This clone came up a few times. The part of the CDR3 DNA that was read is TGTGCCAGCAGCTCCGCACAGGCTCCTTACTACGAG. Translated, it gives CASSSAQAPYYE. The full-length CDR3 reads as CASSSAQAPYYEQYF. V usage is TRBV11-2 and J usage is TRBJ2-7; weak D call: TRBD1 (5 bases). Sequencing ends 3 residues short of the CDR3 end; the germline J gene provides the rest. The CDR3 spans 15 residues. CDR1 is SGHAT, CDR2 FQNNGV, per germline. V lost 4 bases and J 3 bases, leaving 16 bases between the germline ends.

This clone has ten or more counts. The DNA ends 3 residues before the CDR3 does, and the rest of the CDR3 is filled in from the germline J gene. V gene TRBV29-1 combines with J gene TRBJ2-3; 9 nucleotides match TRBD1. The CDR3 extends over 14 amino acids. Germline V gene data show CDR1 as SQVTM and CDR2 as ANQGSEA. V dropped 8 bases and J dropped 1; count of bases not matched to a gene: 7. The CDR3 bases that were read are TGCAGCCTAACAGGGGGCGCCGGCACAGATACG. Translated, it gives CSLTGGAGTDT. The CDR3 as a whole reads CSLTGGAGTDTQYF.

This clone was picked up many times. The read ends 3 residues early relative to the CDR3; the germline J gene fills the gap. This chain links TRBV7-3 with TRBJ2-3; 12 bases map to TRBD2. This CDR3 has 18 amino acids. With 4 bases clipped from V and 6 bases from J, the junction kept 14 bases outside the gene matches. CDR1 is SGHTA and CDR2 is FQGTGA in the germline V gene. CDR3 sequence: CASSSRTSGIIRGDTQYF. The sequenced CDR3 bases are TGTGCCAGCAGCTCCCGGACTAGCGGGATTATCCGGGGCGATACG.

On this clone: Read sequence stops 3 residues before the CDR3 end, and the germline J gene provides the missing end. The chain combines TRBV5-1 with TRBJ2-3; 14 bases agree with TRBD2. Looked up from germline, CDR1 is SGHRS and CDR2 is YFSETQ. The CDR3 runs to 20 residues. With 4 bases clipped from V and 7 bases from J, the junction kept 20 bases outside the gene matches. CDR3 sequence: CASSHWWPGLAGVQKNTQYF. The sequenced CDR3 bases are TGCGCCAGCAGCCATTGGTGGCCGGGACTAGCGGGAGTGCAAAAAAATACG.

On this clone itself: The sequenced fragment ends 3 residues before the CDR3 boundary, so the rest is inferred from the germline J gene. V gene TRBV18 combines with J gene TRBJ1-1; possibly TRBD1 for D (5 bases). The CDR3 loop spans 15 amino acids. V shed 5 bases and J shed 1 base, with 14 bases lying between them. CDR1 and CDR2 from the germline V gene are KGHSH and LQKENI. The CDR3 reads CASSKRDGENTEAFF. The CDR3 DNA, read in part, is TGTGCCAGCTCAAAGCGGGACGGTGAGAACACTGAA.

Points on this clone: The sequence runs out 3 residues before the end of the CDR3; the remainder is reconstructed from the germline J gene. Other DNA variants within this sample encode the same CDR3. V and J are TRBV5-1 and TRBJ1-1; possibly TRBD1 for D (5 bases). Germline-derived CDR1 and CDR2 are SGHRS and YFSETQ. The V gene lost 0 bases and the J gene lost 1 base, with 7 bases spanning the gap. There are 14 residues in the CDR3. The CDR3 reads CASSLAGGNTEAFF. The CDR3 DNA, read in part, is TGCGCCAGCAGCTTGGCCGGGGGGAACACTGAA.

Ten or more counts support this clone. The read terminates 3 residues before the CDR3 end, so the remaining end is supplied by the germline J gene. The rearrangement joins TRBV7-6 to TRBJ2-3, with 9 bases aligning to TRBD2. Per germline, CDR1 SGHVS and CDR2 FNYEAQ. The CDR3 covers 16 residues. V lost 5 bases to trimming and J lost 6 bases; unmatched junction nucleotides: 12. This CDR3 reads CASSPVALAGGDTQYF. The CDR3 DNA, read in part, is TGTGCCAGCAGCCCAGTCGCACTAGCGGGTGGTGATACG.

Regarding this clone: The CDR3 is cut off 3 residues early in the read; its end comes from the germline J gene. The J gene is TRBJ2-7, the V gene TRBV18, with D possibly TRBD1 on 6 matching bases. Germline V CDR1 and CDR2: KGHSH, LQKENI. The CDR3 has 13 residues. Trimming left V 5 bases short and J 4 bases short, with 12 bases between. The chain's CDR3 is CASSGGIAYEQYF. CDR3 bases read: TGTGCCAGCTCAGGGGGCATAGCGTACGAG.

This clone was picked up many times. The read halts 3 residues ahead of the CDR3 end, with the missing end drawn from the germline J gene. The chain couples TRBV29-1 to TRBJ1-6; the D gene is possibly TRBD1 (6 bases). This CDR3 region has 14 residues. V was shortened by 7 bases and J by 6 bases, with 16 bases between the two germline ends. In germline, CDR1 is SQVTM, CDR2 ANQGSEA. The CDR3 bases that were read are TGCAGCGCCTCGGAGGGAGGGGGTAATTCACCC. Protein sequence: CSASEGGGNSP. The whole CDR3 sequence is CSASEGGGNSPLHF. The complete variable domain, with remaining parts taken from reference TRBV29-1 and TRBJ1-6, reads SAVISQKPSRDICQRGTSLTIQCQVDSQVTMMFWYRQQPGQSLTLIATANQGSEATYESGFVIDKFPISRPNLTFSTLTVSNMSPEDSSIYLCSASEGGGNSPLHFGNGTRLTVT.

In its sample, this clone was seen many times. CDR3 residues: CASSSGGVYEQYF. The sequenced CDR3 bases are TGTGCCAGCAGCTCGGGGGGGGTATACGAG. The genes are TRBV11-2 and TRBJ2-7, with 8 positions matching TRBD2. The read ends 3 residues shy of where the CDR3 ends; the end is completed using the germline J gene. Per germline, CDR1 SGHAT and CDR2 FQNNGV. The CDR3 covers 13 residues. V trimming: 4 bases; J trimming: 4 bases; junction bases outside the gene matches: 3.

Details on this clone: The read ends 3 residues early relative to the CDR3; the germline J gene fills the gap. The rearrangement uses TRBV7-8 and TRBJ2-7; no reliable D call. Trimming took 1 base from V and 2 from J, leaving 6 bases between them. The germline CDR1 and CDR2 sequences are SGHVS and FQNEAQ. CDR3 size: 13 residues. CDR3 bases read: TGTGCCAGCAGCTTAGGCGAGCCCTACGAG. Translation: CASSLGEPYE. The CDR3 as a whole reads CASSLGEPYEQYF.

This clone has at least ten counts. The missing CDR3 end, 3 residues past where the read stops, is filled in from the germline J gene. V is TRBV29-1 and J is TRBJ2-7, with TRBD2 matching over 8 bases. CDR1 SQVTM and CDR2 ANQGSEA come from the germline V gene. Trimming took 5 bases from V and 4 from J; bases not matched to a gene: 22. This CDR3 has 18 residues. CDR3: CSVRGGDPVSGKWYEQYF. CDR3 DNA, as far as it was read: TGCAGCGTTCGGGGGGGGGACCCGGTTAGCGGGAAATGGTACGAG.

In this sample, this clone turned up a few times. The junction and the germline gene differ at one end; a read error may be behind it. The read ends 3 residues shy of where the CDR3 ends; the end is completed using the germline J gene. The V gene is TRBV7-9, the J gene TRBJ2-1; no clear D gene. The CDR3 covers 12 residues. Germline-derived CDR1 and CDR2 are SEHNR and FQNEAQ (reference sequence). The chain's CDR3 is CSSSLHSNEQFF. CDR3 bases read: TGTTCCAGCAGCTTACACAGCAATGAG.

This clone has a count of ten or more. The read is 3 residues too short to cover the CDR3 end, so that end is filled in from the germline J gene. The chain employs TRBV18 and TRBJ1-1; 8 nucleotides align to TRBD1. CDR3 length equals 14 residues. Germline V CDR1 and CDR2: KGHSH, LQKENI. J gave up 2 bases and V 5 bases, and 4 bases lay outside the gene matches. This CDR3 reads CASSEGQVNTEAFF. The sequenced part of the CDR3 DNA is TGTGCCAGCTCAGAGGGACAGGTAAACACTGAA.

In this sample, this clone turned up many times. Incomplete CDR3 DNA: TGTGCCAGCAGCCCCCCGGGGGGAGGGTACGAG. This encodes CASSPPGGGYE. The whole CDR3 reads CASSPPGGGYEQYF. This chain joins TRBV7-9 and TRBJ2-7; 7 bases map to TRBD2. The read halts 3 residues ahead of the CDR3 end, with the missing end drawn from the germline J gene. Germline CDR1 is SEHNR and CDR2 is FQNEAQ (reference sequence). With V trimmed by 5 bases and J by 4 bases, 8 bases remained unmatched. The CDR3 has 14 residues. Full variable domain (rest looked up from reference TRBV7-9 and TRBJ2-7): DTGVSQNPRHKITKRGQNVTFRCDPISEHNRLYWYRQTLGQGPEFLTYFQNEAQLEKSRLLSDRFSAERPKGSFSTLEIQRTEQGDSAMYLCASSPPGGGYEQYFGPGTRLTVT.

This clone showed up many times. The read ends 3 residues early relative to the CDR3; the germline J gene fills the gap. The gene calls are TRBV5-1 and TRBJ2-2, with TRBD1 matching 7 bases. Germline assignment: CDR1 SGHRS and CDR2 YFSETQ. This CDR3 spans 14 amino acids. V trimming: 6 bases; J trimming: 5 bases; junction bases outside the gene matches: 7. This CDR3 is CASKGAGRTGELFF. Incomplete CDR3 DNA: TGCGCCAGCAAGGGGGCAGGGCGGACCGGGGAG. Combining the CDR3 with reference TRBV5-1 and TRBJ2-2 gives the whole variable domain KAGVTQTPRYLIKTRGQQVTLSCSPISGHRSVSWYQQTPGQGLQFLFEYFSETQRNKGNFPGRFSGRQFSNSRSEMNVSTLELGDSALYLCASKGAGRTGELFFGEGSRLTVL.

This clone was recorded a few times. The read gets to within 3 residues of the CDR3 end, and the germline J gene fills in the rest. The chain joins TRBV7-6 to TRBJ2-1; no clear D. Trimming took 1 base from V and 6 from J, leaving 19 bases between them. The CDR3 totals 17 residues. The V gene's germline CDR1 is SGHVS and CDR2 FNYEAQ. The CDR3 sequence is CASSLEVRWSETNEQFF. The DNA read from the CDR3 is TGTGCCAGCAGCTTAGAAGTCAGGTGGTCCGAAACCAATGAG.

Note on this clone: The CDR3 extends 3 residues past the end of the read, so its final part is completed from the germline J gene. V and J are TRBV7-9 and TRBJ1-5; 7 bases fit TRBD1. Germline CDR1 SEHNR, CDR2 FQNEAQ (reference sequence). Unmatched junction bases numbered 7, after V lost 5 bases and J lost 3 bases. This CDR3 comprises 15 residues. The CDR3 region is CASSRDRATNQPQHF. Partial CDR3 DNA: TGTGCCAGCAGCCGCGACAGGGCTACCAATCAGCCC.

This clone has a handful of counts. From the germline J gene comes the end of the CDR3, since the read stops 3 residues before it. V is TRBV7-9 and J is TRBJ2-7; 9 bases line up with TRBD1. V lost 1 base, J lost 0 bases, and 1 base stayed unmatched. The CDR3 runs 15 residues. Per germline, CDR1 SEHNR and CDR2 FQNEAQ (reference sequence). This chain's CDR3 is CASSLVGQGSYEQYF. CDR3 DNA (partial): TGTGCCAGCAGCTTAGTGGGACAGGGCTCCTACGAG.

A few counts support this clone. The read ends 3 residues shy of where the CDR3 ends; the end is completed using the germline J gene. V and J are TRBV30 and TRBJ2-2; 10 nucleotides agree with TRBD2. Germline-derived CDR1 and CDR2 are GTSNPN and SVGIG (reference sequence). The length of the CDR3 is 20 residues. V shed 2 bases, J shed 7 bases, and the junction held 22 bases outside the gene matches. The sequenced part of the CDR3 DNA is TGTGCCTGGAGTCCACTCGGGACTAGCGCGCCATATAGGGGGCACGGGGAG. Its translation is CAWSPLGTSAPYRGHGE. The entire CDR3 sequence reads CAWSPLGTSAPYRGHGELFF. Full variable domain (missing parts from reference TRBV30 and TRBJ2-2): SQTIHQWPATLVQPVGSPLSLECTVEGTSNPNLYWYRQAAGRGLQLLFYSVGIGQISSEVPQNLSASRPQDRQFILSSKKLLLSDSGFYLCAWSPLGTSAPYRGHGELFFGEGSRLTVL.